Below, 15 T cell receptor beta chains from the same sample are listed, as sequenced in a study of blood T cell repertoires in COVID-19. Method: immunoSEQ multiplex PCR; TCRdb's copy keeps in-frame clones and lacks some. Of around 42,000 clones in the sample, around 91% were seen once. Sequenced input: peripheral blood. These receptors were obtained from a man aged 30-40 years with active or convalescent COVID-19.

This chain uses TRBV4-1 with TRBJ2-5, with 11 bases fitting TRBD2. The ends lost 4 bases at V and 5 bases at J; junction bases unmatched: 9. The CDR3 sequence is 16 residues long. CDR1 MGHRA and CDR2 YSYEKL come from the germline V gene. The CDR3 region has the DNA TGCGCCAGCAGCCTCTCACTAGCGGGAGATATGGAGACCCAGTACTTC. Its protein is CASSLSLAGDMETQYF.

The chain recombines TRBV5-1 with TRBJ1-3; 10 bases line up with TRBD1. The V gene end was trimmed by 0 bases and the J gene end by 3 bases; junction bases not matched to a gene: 3. This CDR3 contains 16 residues. Germline CDR1 is SGHRS and CDR2 is YFSETQ. The CDR3 loop reads CASSLETGGSGNTIYF. In DNA form, the CDR3 reads TGCGCCAGCAGCTTGGAGACAGGGGGCAGTGGAAACACCATATATTTT.

This clone was seen just once. The gene calls are TRBV11-2 and TRBJ2-7, with TRBD1 as a possible D gene (5 bases). The CDR3 is 11 amino acids. V was cut by 4 bases and J by 7 bases, with 8 bases left in between. Germline values: CDR1 SGHAT, CDR2 FQNNGV. The CDR3: CASSSKGEQYF. The CDR3 coding sequence is TGTGCCAGCAGCTCGAAGGGGGAGCAGTACTTC. Looking up the rest from reference TRBV11-2 and TRBJ2-7 gives the full variable domain: EAGVAQSPRYKIIEKRQSVAFWCNPISGHATLYWYQQILGQGPKLLIQFQNNGVVDDSQLPKDRFSAERLKGVDSTLKIQPAKLEDSAVYLCASSSKGEQYFGPGTRLTVT.

The chain's CDR3 is CASSYVLAGGQETQYF. In DNA, the CDR3 is TGTGCCAGCAGTTACGTCCTAGCGGGAGGGCAAGAGACCCAGTACTTC. The rearrangement joins TRBV6-5 to TRBJ2-5; the match to TRBD2 covers 12 bases. Germline V gene lookup returns CDR1 MNHEY and CDR2 SVGAGI. The V gene end was trimmed by 2 bases and the J gene end by 2 bases; junction bases not matched to a gene: 3. This CDR3 comprises 16 residues.

The V and J genes are TRBV19 and TRBJ1-1; D unresolved. The CDR3 totals 11 residues. Germline values: CDR1 LNHDA, CDR2 SQIVND (reference sequence). Trimming took 3 bases from V and 11 from J, leaving 10 bases between them. CDR3 loop: CASSIRLHAFF. CDR3 nucleotides: TGTGCCAGTAGTATTAGATTGCACGCTTTCTTT.

The chain uses TRBV4-3 and TRBJ2-1; maybe TRBD1 (5 bases). V lost 0 bases and J lost 0, with 6 bases in between. The CDR3 contains 15 residues. The germline V gene has CDR1 LGHNA and CDR2 YSLEER. The CDR3 reads CASSQDQGSYNEQFF. CDR3 coding DNA: TGCGCCAGCAGCCAAGATCAGGGCTCCTACAATGAGCAGTTCTTC.

The V call is TRBV9, the J call TRBJ2-1, with D possibly TRBD2 on 5 matching bases. This CDR3 is 14 amino acids long. Deletions cut 4 bases from V and 5 bases from J, with 13 bases between. Germline-derived CDR1 and CDR2 are SGDLS and YYNGEE. This CDR3 reads CASSPRTSHNEQFF. In nucleotides, the CDR3 is TGTGCCAGCAGCCCCCGGACTTCTCACAATGAGCAGTTCTTC.

This clone was recorded only once. This chain links TRBV7-8 with TRBJ1-3, with D possibly TRBD1 on 5 matching bases. Trimming left V 4 bases short and J 2 bases short, with 15 bases between. CDR1 and CDR2 from the germline V gene are SGHVS and FQNEAQ. The CDR3 extends over 16 amino acids. The CDR3 nucleotides are TGTGCCAGCAGCTCCCATCGGGGGGGAGCTGGAAACACCATATATTTT. Its translation: CASSSHRGGAGNTIYF.

This chain joins TRBV27 and TRBJ2-3, with 8 positions matching TRBD2. Germline V gene data show CDR1 as MNHEY and CDR2 as SMNVEV (reference sequence). V gave up 7 bases and J gave up 4 bases; unmatched junction bases: 4. The CDR3 length is 13 residues. CDR3 protein: CASTSGFADTQYF. The CDR3 DNA is TGTGCCAGCACTAGCGGGTTCGCAGATACGCAGTATTTT.

This CDR3 reads CASSPGTSGSLNEQFF. CDR3 DNA sequence: TGCGCCAGCAGTCCCGGGACTAGCGGGAGCTTGAATGAGCAGTTCTTC. The rearrangement uses TRBV10-1 and TRBJ2-1; 14 nucleotides match TRBD2. Germline values: CDR1 WNHNN, CDR2 SYGVQD (reference sequence). The junction had 7 bases not matched to a gene; V was cut back by 5 bases and J by 7 bases. This CDR3 contains 16 residues.

V and J are TRBV18 and TRBJ1-4; 7 bases agree with TRBD1. The CDR3 totals 14 residues. CDR1 KGHSH and CDR2 LQKENI come from the germline V gene. With V trimmed by 3 bases and J by 5 bases, 3 bases remained unmatched. CDR3 residues: CASSPPGQNEKLFF. The CDR3 region has the DNA TGTGCCAGCTCACCGCCGGGACAGAATGAAAAACTGTTTTTT.

This chain joins TRBV5-4 and TRBJ1-1; 7 nucleotides match TRBD1. V shed 0 bases and J 1 base; nucleotides not matched to a gene: 3. This CDR3 comprises 15 residues. CDR1 and CDR2 from the germline V gene are SGHNT and YYREEE (reference sequence). CDR3: CASSLAGGRNTEAFF. CDR3 in DNA: TGTGCCAGCAGCTTGGCAGGGGGAAGGAACACTGAAGCTTTCTTT.

This clone was observed a single time. CDR3 region: CASSRLGIYEQYV. In DNA form, the CDR3 reads TGTGCCAGCAGTCGGCTAGGAATATACGAGCAGTACGTC. V gene TRBV6-2 or TRBV6-3 combines with J gene TRBJ2-7; D remains ambiguous. CDR1 is MNHEY and CDR2 is SVGEGT in the germline V gene. The CDR3 length is 13 residues. V was trimmed by 5 bases and J by 4 bases, leaving 12 bases between them.

The J gene is TRBJ1-1, the V gene TRBV11-3; TRBD1 is a possible D gene (6 bases). The germline CDR1 and CDR2 sequences are SGHNT and YENEEA. This CDR3 is 14 amino acids long. The V end was cut by 4 bases, the J end by 1 base, with 10 bases between. The CDR3 DNA follows: TGTGCCAGCAGCTCCGGACAGCCGAACACTGAAGCTTTCTTT. It translates to CASSSGQPNTEAFF. Full variable domain (rest looked up from reference TRBV11-3 and TRBJ1-1): EAGVVQSPRYKIIEKKQPVAFWCNPISGHNTLYWYLQNLGQGPELLIRYENEEAVDDSQLPKDRFSAERLKGVDSTLKIQPAELGDSAVYLCASSSGQPNTEAFFGQGTRLTVV.

This clone was counted a single time. This chain connects TRBV6-1 to TRBJ2-7; 9 bases align to TRBD2. Germline V CDR1 and CDR2: MNHNS, SASEGT. Trimming removed 1 base from V and 6 bases from J; junction bases left unmatched: 7. The CDR3 is made up of 15 amino acids. CDR3 in amino acids: CASSEEAGGPGEQYV. The CDR3 coding sequence is TGTGCCAGCAGTGAAGAGGCGGGAGGGCCGGGCGAGCAGTACGTC.